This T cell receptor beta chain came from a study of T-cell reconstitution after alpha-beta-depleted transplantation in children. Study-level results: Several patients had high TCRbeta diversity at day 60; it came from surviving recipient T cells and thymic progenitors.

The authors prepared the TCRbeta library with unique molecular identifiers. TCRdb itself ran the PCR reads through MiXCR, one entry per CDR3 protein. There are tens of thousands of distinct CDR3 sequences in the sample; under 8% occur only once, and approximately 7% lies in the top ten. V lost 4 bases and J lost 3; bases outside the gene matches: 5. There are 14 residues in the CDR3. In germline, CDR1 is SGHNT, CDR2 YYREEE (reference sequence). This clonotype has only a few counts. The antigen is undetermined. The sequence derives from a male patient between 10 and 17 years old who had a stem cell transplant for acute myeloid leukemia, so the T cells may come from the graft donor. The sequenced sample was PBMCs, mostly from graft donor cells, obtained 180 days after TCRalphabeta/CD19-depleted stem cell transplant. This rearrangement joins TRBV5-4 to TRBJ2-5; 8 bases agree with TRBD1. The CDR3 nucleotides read TGTGCCAGCAGCCGATACAGGGGGGAAGAGACCCAGTACTTC. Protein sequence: CASSRYRGEETQYF.